This T cell receptor (beta chain) was found in a study of T-cell memory formation after mild COVID-19. Study-level points and caveats: While clones contracting from day 15 to 85 were balanced between CD4 and CD8, later expanders leaned CD4+. The authors left the SARS-CoV-2 specificity of second-wave clones peaking on day 37 unconfirmed. Some responding clones appeared in pre-infection memory, suggesting cross-reactive memory joined.

The CDR3 runs 16 residues. The germline V and J ends were trimmed by 0 bases and 4 bases, with 15 bases remaining between them. The germline V gene encodes CDR1 SEHNR and CDR2 FQNEAQ (reference sequence). TCRdb re-called the 5' RACE reads with MiXCR, one entry per CDR3 protein. Of fewer than 700,000 distinct CDR3 sequences listed, about 20% are singletons. This clonotype was detected a few times. The antigen is unknown. Sequencing was performed on PBMCs or a T cell subset sorted from them (not recorded which). The chain links TRBV7-9 to TRBJ2-5, with a tentative D call TRBD2 (6 bases). The sequence was collected from an adult woman who had mild COVID-19 (a few samples of this study predate the infection). Cell type and time point are not known. Here the CDR3 reads CASSLASSSGRETQYF. The CDR3 DNA reads as TGTGCCAGCAGCTTAGCGTCCAGTAGCGGTAGAGAGACCCAGTACTTC.